This T cell receptor (beta chain) is drawn from a study of blood T cell repertoires in COVID-19. Study information: COVID-19 samples collected from the United States, Italy and Spain covered acute and convalescent phases. PBMCs, B-cell-depleted T cells, or T cells were the source of the cDNA or gDNA that made up the material.

This CDR3 region has 17 residues. V lost 0 bases and J lost 4, with 16 bases in between. Germline V gene data show CDR1 as LNHNV and CDR2 as YYDKDF (reference sequence). Study processing details: Estimation of nucleated cell counts relied on the amplification of reference gene primers. The repertoire was sequenced with immunoSEQ multiplex PCR; TCRdb's copy has only in-frame clones and lacks some. The D gene and trimming were derived from the DNA, and the V and J assignments and clone size from that table. The profile shows about 140,000 clones, 85% of them singletons. The sequence was obtained from a man between 50 and 59 years old with acute or convalescent COVID-19. The sample comprised peripheral blood. This chain links TRBV15 with TRBJ2-1; possibly TRBD1 for D (6 bases). CDR3 sequence: CATSRDHQGLPYNEQFF. The DNA for the CDR3 is TGTGCCACCAGCAGAGATCATCAGGGGCTCCCATACAATGAGCAGTTCTTC.